The TCR beta chain described here comes from a study of blood T cell repertoires in COVID-19. CDR1 and CDR2 (germline): SGDLS, YYNGEE. CDR3 size: 14 residues. With V trimmed by 0 bases and J by 6 bases, 1 base remained unmatched. Clones were read by immunoSEQ multiplex PCR, and TCRdb kept only the in-frame ones, dropping some. Found here are over 80,000 clones, 70% to 90% of them singletons; the top ten hold about 2.9%. The chain combines TRBV9 with TRBJ2-2, with 8 bases matching TRBD1. The TCR was taken from a woman older than 75 with acute or convalescent COVID-19. The sequenced material came from peripheral blood. The CDR3 sequence is CASSVAQGAGELFF. CDR3 DNA: TGTGCCAGCAGCGTAGCACAGGGGGCCGGGGAGCTGTTTTTT. The variable domain in full, completed from reference TRBV9 and TRBJ2-2, reads DSGVTQTPKHLITATGQRVTLRCSPRSGDLSVYWYQQSLDQGLQFLIQYYNGEERAKGNILERFSAQQFPDLHSELNLSSLELGDSALYFCASSVAQGAGELFFGEGSRLTVL.